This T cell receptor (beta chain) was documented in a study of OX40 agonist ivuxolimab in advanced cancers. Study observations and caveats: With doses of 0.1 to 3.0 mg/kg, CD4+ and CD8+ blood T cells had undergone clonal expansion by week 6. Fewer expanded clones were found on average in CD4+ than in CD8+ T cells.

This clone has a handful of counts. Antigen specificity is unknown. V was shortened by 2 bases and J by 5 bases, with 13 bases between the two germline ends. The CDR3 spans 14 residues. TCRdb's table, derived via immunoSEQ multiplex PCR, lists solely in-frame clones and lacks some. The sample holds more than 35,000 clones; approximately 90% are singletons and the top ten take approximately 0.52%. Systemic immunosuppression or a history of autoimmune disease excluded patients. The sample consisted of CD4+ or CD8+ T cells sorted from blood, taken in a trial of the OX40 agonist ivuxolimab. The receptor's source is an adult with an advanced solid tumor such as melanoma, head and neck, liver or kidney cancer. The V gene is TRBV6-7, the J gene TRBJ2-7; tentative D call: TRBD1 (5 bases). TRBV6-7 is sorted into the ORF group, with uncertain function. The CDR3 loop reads CASSYPQGTDEQYF. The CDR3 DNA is TGTGCCAGCAGTTACCCCCAGGGTACGGACGAGCAGTACTTC.